Listed below are T cell receptor beta chains from one sample, sequenced in a study of blood T cell repertoires in COVID-19. Sequencing used immunoSEQ multiplex PCR; TCRdb keeps in-frame clones, though not all of them. Among approximately 360,000 clones listed, 89% were seen once. The sample comprised peripheral blood. The receptor source for this set is a man aged 35 to 55 with acute or convalescent COVID-19. Both conserved end residues are part of each CDR3. The D gene is left open where the match is weak. Where a row states a size, it is once, few, many or the class of an expanded clone; other rows omit it.

CDR3 DNA: TGTGCCAGCAATCTCCAGGGGGTGTCCGGGGAGCTGTTTTTT
CDR3 protein: CASNLQGVSGELFF
D gene: TRBD1
V gene: TRBV3-1/TRBV3-2
clone size: -
J gene: TRBJ2-2

CDR3 DNA: TGTGCCAGCAGTACAGGGTATGAGCAGTTCTTC
CDR3 protein: CASSTGYEQFF
D gene: -
V gene: TRBV6-5
clone size: once
J gene: TRBJ2-1

CDR3 DNA: TGCGCCAGCAGCCAGGACGAACTCACAGGGTCCTACGAGCAGTACTTC
CDR3 protein: CASSQDELTGSYEQYF
D gene: -
V gene: TRBV4-1
clone size: -
J gene: TRBJ2-7

CDR3 DNA: TGCGCCAGCAGCTTGGCTGACAGCATTCCAGATACGCAGTATTTT
CDR3 protein: CASSLADSIPDTQYF
D gene: -
V gene: TRBV5-1
clone size: -
J gene: TRBJ2-3

CDR3 DNA: TGTGCCAGCAGTGACGACGGGACATTGAAAGCTTTCTTT
CDR3 protein: CASSDDGTLKAFF
D gene: -
V gene: TRBV6-1
clone size: -
J gene: TRBJ1-1

CDR3 DNA: TGTGCCAGCAGCCAAGGTGTAGCGGACTCCTACGAGCAGTACTTC
CDR3 protein: CASSQGVADSYEQYF
D gene: -
V gene: TRBV4-2
clone size: -
J gene: TRBJ2-7

CDR3 DNA: TGTGCCAGCTCACCCTCAGGACTAGCGGGGAGCTCTGGGGCCAACGTCCTGACTTTC
CDR3 protein: CASSPSGLAGSSGANVLTF
D gene: TRBD2
V gene: TRBV18
clone size: -
J gene: TRBJ2-6

CDR3 DNA: TGTGCCAGCAGCCAAGATCCCGGTAGCGCCAGGCAGTTCTTC
CDR3 protein: CASSQDPGSARQFF
D gene: -
V gene: TRBV3-1/TRBV3-2
clone size: -
J gene: TRBJ2-1

CDR3 DNA: TGTGCCAGCAGTTGGACGGGACAGGGGGAGCCCGGGGAGCTGTTTTTT
CDR3 protein: CASSWTGQGEPGELFF
D gene: TRBD1
V gene: TRBV6-5
clone size: -
J gene: TRBJ2-2

CDR3 DNA: TGTGCCAGCAGCTCCCGCTCTGGAAACACCATATATTTT
CDR3 protein: CASSSRSGNTIYF
D gene: -
V gene: TRBV11-3
clone size: once
J gene: TRBJ1-3

CDR3 DNA: TGTGCCAGCAGCTTCTCGCCAGGGGGCGCGGAGACCCAGTACTTC
CDR3 protein: CASSFSPGGAETQYF
D gene: TRBD1
V gene: TRBV7-2
clone size: -
J gene: TRBJ2-5

CDR3 DNA: TGTGCCGCTTCAGGGGATAGCAATCAGCCCCAGCATTTT
CDR3 protein: CAASGDSNQPQHF
D gene: -
V gene: TRBV27
clone size: -
J gene: TRBJ1-5

CDR3 DNA: TGTGCCAGCAGCGAATATCCGGGACTAGCGGGTGCAGATACGCAGTATTTT
CDR3 protein: CASSEYPGLAGADTQYF
D gene: TRBD2
V gene: TRBV9
clone size: -
J gene: TRBJ2-3

CDR3 DNA: TGTGCCAGCAGCCAACCCCCAGGGATTCCCCAGCATTTT
CDR3 protein: CASSQPPGIPQHF
D gene: -
V gene: TRBV28
clone size: -
J gene: TRBJ1-5

CDR3 DNA: TGTGCCAGCAGCCTTCAGGGCCACACTGAAGCTTTCTTT
CDR3 protein: CASSLQGHTEAFF
D gene: -
V gene: TRBV9
clone size: -
J gene: TRBJ1-1

CDR3 DNA: TGTGCCAGCAGCCTAGGACAGGGGGCTTTTAATTCACCCCTCCACTTT
CDR3 protein: CASSLGQGAFNSPLHF
D gene: TRBD1
V gene: TRBV7-6
clone size: once
J gene: TRBJ1-6

CDR3 DNA: TGTGCCAGCAGTTCTTATTCGGGGGTTTTGACGGAAAAACTGTTTTTT
CDR3 protein: CASSSYSGVLTEKLFF
D gene: -
V gene: TRBV28
clone size: -
J gene: TRBJ1-4

CDR3 DNA: TGTGCCAGTAGTATAAAAGGGGGCCTAAACTATGGCTACACCTTC
CDR3 protein: CASSIKGGLNYGYTF
D gene: TRBD1
V gene: TRBV19
clone size: -
J gene: TRBJ1-2

CDR3 DNA: TGTGCCAGCAGAAGGGCAGTGGGGGGGACTGAAGCTTTCTTT
CDR3 protein: CASRRAVGGTEAFF
D gene: -
V gene: TRBV6-5
clone size: -
J gene: TRBJ1-1

CDR3 DNA: TGTGCCAGCAGCGTGCCAACTAGCGGGGGGACAGATACGCAGTATTTT
CDR3 protein: CASSVPTSGGTDTQYF
D gene: TRBD2
V gene: TRBV5-6
clone size: -
J gene: TRBJ2-3

CDR3 DNA: TGTGCCAGCAGCTTGGGGACTAGCGGGAGGGGAAGCACAGATACGCAGTATTTT
CDR3 protein: CASSLGTSGRGSTDTQYF
D gene: TRBD2
V gene: TRBV5-4
clone size: -
J gene: TRBJ2-3

CDR3 DNA: TGTGCCAGCAGTCCAGGACAGGGATTCGTAACTGAAGCTTTCTTT
CDR3 protein: CASSPGQGFVTEAFF
D gene: TRBD1
V gene: TRBV27
clone size: -
J gene: TRBJ1-1

CDR3 DNA: TGTGCCAGCAGTCCACATTCCAATCAGCCCCAGCATTTT
CDR3 protein: CASSPHSNQPQHF
D gene: -
V gene: TRBV28
clone size: -
J gene: TRBJ1-5

CDR3 DNA: TGTGCCATCAGTTCCAGACAGGGTCGATCTAATGAAAAACTGTTTTTT
CDR3 protein: CAISSRQGRSNEKLFF
D gene: TRBD1
V gene: TRBV10-3
clone size: -
J gene: TRBJ1-4

CDR3 DNA: TGTGCCAGCAGTGAAATGCAGGGATTTTCCTACGAGCAGTACTTC
CDR3 protein: CASSEMQGFSYEQYF
D gene: -
V gene: TRBV6-1
clone size: -
J gene: TRBJ2-7

CDR3 DNA: TGTGCCAGCAGTCGCGGGACAGGGGGACAGGGGACCCAGTACTTC
CDR3 protein: CASSRGTGGQGTQYF
D gene: TRBD1
V gene: TRBV6-5
clone size: -
J gene: TRBJ2-5

CDR3 DNA: TGTGCCAGCAGTTTTACGACAGTAGGCGAGCAGTACTTC
CDR3 protein: CASSFTTVGEQYF
D gene: -
V gene: TRBV27
clone size: -
J gene: TRBJ2-7

CDR3 DNA: TGTGCCAGCAGCGTAGGCCCCGTTACTAGCGGTAGCTCCTACAATGAGCAGTTCTTC
CDR3 protein: CASSVGPVTSGSSYNEQFF
D gene: TRBD2
V gene: TRBV9
clone size: -
J gene: TRBJ2-1

CDR3 DNA: TGTGCCAGCAGTTCAGAGGGCCGGGACACCTCCTACGAGCAGTACTTC
CDR3 protein: CASSSEGRDTSYEQYF
D gene: -
V gene: TRBV27
clone size: -
J gene: TRBJ2-7

CDR3 DNA: TGTGCCAGCAGCTTAGACCTAGCACGGGAAATCTATGGCTACACCTTC
CDR3 protein: CASSLDLAREIYGYTF
D gene: -
V gene: TRBV7-2
clone size: few
J gene: TRBJ1-2

CDR3 DNA: TGTGCCAGCAGTGTAGGGAGGGATCAGCCCCAGCATTTT
CDR3 protein: CASSVGRDQPQHF
D gene: -
V gene: TRBV2
clone size: -
J gene: TRBJ1-5

CDR3 DNA: TGTGCCAGCAGCTCCAGGGGTATGGAAGCTTTCTTT
CDR3 protein: CASSSRGMEAFF
D gene: -
V gene: TRBV7-9
clone size: -
J gene: TRBJ1-1

CDR3 DNA: TGTGCCACCAGTGACCCTAGAAGCACCGGGGAGCTGTTTTTT
CDR3 protein: CATSDPRSTGELFF
D gene: -
V gene: TRBV24-1
clone size: -
J gene: TRBJ2-2

CDR3 DNA: TGTGCCAGCAGTTTATCTGGCCTCTGGGGGGGCAATCAGCCCCAGCATTTT
CDR3 protein: CASSLSGLWGGNQPQHF
D gene: -
V gene: TRBV27
clone size: -
J gene: TRBJ1-5

CDR3 DNA: TGTGCCAGTAGTATTGGACAGGGGGCCTACGAGCAGTACTTC
CDR3 protein: CASSIGQGAYEQYF
D gene: TRBD1
V gene: TRBV19
clone size: -
J gene: TRBJ2-7

CDR3 DNA: TGTGCCAGTACCCCTTGGGGGGGCTCTGGAAACACCATATATTTT
CDR3 protein: CASTPWGGSGNTIYF
D gene: -
V gene: TRBV19
clone size: -
J gene: TRBJ1-3

CDR3 DNA: TGTGCCAGCAGCCTCGGACTTTTGGAGCTGTTTTTT
CDR3 protein: CASSLGLLELFF
D gene: -
V gene: TRBV7-8
clone size: once
J gene: TRBJ2-2

CDR3 DNA: TGTGCCATCAGTGTATCAGGGGGTACTGGAAACACCATATATTTT
CDR3 protein: CAISVSGGTGNTIYF
D gene: TRBD1
V gene: TRBV10-3
clone size: -
J gene: TRBJ1-3

CDR3 DNA: TGTGCCAGCAGGAGGACAGGTCGGAATCAGCCCCAGCATTTT
CDR3 protein: CASRRTGRNQPQHF
D gene: TRBD1
V gene: TRBV6-5
clone size: -
J gene: TRBJ1-5

CDR3 DNA: TGTGCCAGCAGTTCGGGAGGGAGGGTCTACGAGCAGTACTTC
CDR3 protein: CASSSGGRVYEQYF
D gene: TRBD2
V gene: TRBV28
clone size: -
J gene: TRBJ2-7

CDR3 DNA: TGTGCCAGCAGTAGGACAGGGGCAGAGACCCAGTACTTC
CDR3 protein: CASSRTGAETQYF
D gene: TRBD1
V gene: TRBV9
clone size: -
J gene: TRBJ2-5

CDR3 DNA: TGTGCCAGCAGCCACACAGGGGGCCTAAGCGAGCAGTACTTC
CDR3 protein: CASSHTGGLSEQYF
D gene: TRBD1
V gene: TRBV5-4
clone size: -
J gene: TRBJ2-7

CDR3 DNA: TGTGCCAGCATCGAAGGAGCGGGGTGGGGCGGGGAGCTGTTTTTT
CDR3 protein: CASIEGAGWGGELFF
D gene: TRBD2
V gene: TRBV6-6
clone size: -
J gene: TRBJ2-2

CDR3 DNA: TGTGCCACCGACAGGGGGCCTTACTCTGGAAACACCATATATTTT
CDR3 protein: CATDRGPYSGNTIYF
D gene: TRBD1
V gene: TRBV2
clone size: -
J gene: TRBJ1-3

CDR3 DNA: TGTGCAAGTTTTCAGGGGGCTTCTAACGTAACAGAGACCCAGTACTTC
CDR3 protein: CASFQGASNVTETQYF
D gene: -
V gene: TRBV12-2
clone size: -
J gene: TRBJ2-5

CDR3 DNA: TGTGCCAGCAGCAGGACTAGTTCCTACGAGCAGTACTTC
CDR3 protein: CASSRTSSYEQYF
D gene: TRBD2
V gene: TRBV6-2/TRBV6-3
clone size: -
J gene: TRBJ2-7

CDR3 DNA: TGTGCCAGCAGTTCCACTCCGGGACAGGGTCTTAGTCTGTACTTC
CDR3 protein: CASSSTPGQGLSLYF
D gene: TRBD1
V gene: TRBV6-5
clone size: -
J gene: TRBJ2-7

CDR3 DNA: TGTGCCAGTAGTGGAAGACAGGGATCACAGAATGAGCAGTTCTTC
CDR3 protein: CASSGRQGSQNEQFF
D gene: TRBD1
V gene: TRBV19
clone size: -
J gene: TRBJ2-1

CDR3 DNA: TGTGCCAGCAGCAGGACAGGGGATACTGAAGCTTTCTTT
CDR3 protein: CASSRTGDTEAFF
D gene: TRBD1
V gene: TRBV6-5
clone size: -
J gene: TRBJ1-1

CDR3 DNA: TGTGCCAGCAGTCAAACCGGGACAGCAGAAAACACCATATATTTT
CDR3 protein: CASSQTGTAENTIYF
D gene: TRBD1
V gene: TRBV5-6
clone size: few
J gene: TRBJ1-3

CDR3 DNA: TGTGCCAGCAGTCTATTGGGCCAACCTTCCTTACTAGCGGGATACTACAATGAGCAGTTCTTC
CDR3 protein: CASSLLGQPSLLAGYYNEQFF
D gene: TRBD2
V gene: TRBV27
clone size: -
J gene: TRBJ2-1

CDR3 DNA: TGTGCCAGTAGTATAGCCGGGGGAGAGACCCAGTACTTC
CDR3 protein: CASSIAGGETQYF
D gene: -
V gene: TRBV19
clone size: -
J gene: TRBJ2-5

CDR3 DNA: TGTGCCAGAAGCTCTATAACCGGGTCCCCTGGAAACACCATATATTTT
CDR3 protein: CARSSITGSPGNTIYF
D gene: -
V gene: TRBV5-3
clone size: -
J gene: TRBJ1-3

CDR3 DNA: TGTGCCAGCAGCCATTCTTACAGAGTATTAGCTTTCTTT
CDR3 protein: CASSHSYRVLAFF
D gene: -
V gene: TRBV7-2
clone size: once
J gene: TRBJ1-1